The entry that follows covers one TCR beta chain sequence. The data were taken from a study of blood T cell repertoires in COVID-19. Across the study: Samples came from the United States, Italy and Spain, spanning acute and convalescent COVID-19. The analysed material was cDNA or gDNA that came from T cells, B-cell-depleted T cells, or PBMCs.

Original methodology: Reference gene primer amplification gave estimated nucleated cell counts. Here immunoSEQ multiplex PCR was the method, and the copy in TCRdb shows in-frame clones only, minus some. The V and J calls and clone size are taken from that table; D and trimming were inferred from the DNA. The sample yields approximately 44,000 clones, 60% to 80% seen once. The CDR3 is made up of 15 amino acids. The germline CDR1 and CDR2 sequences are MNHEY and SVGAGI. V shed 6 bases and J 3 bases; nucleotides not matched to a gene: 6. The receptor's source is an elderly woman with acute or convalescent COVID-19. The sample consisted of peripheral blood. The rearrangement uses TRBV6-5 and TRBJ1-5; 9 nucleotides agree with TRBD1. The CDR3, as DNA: TGTGCCAGCAGACCACGGACAGGGGACAATCAGCCCCAGCATTTT. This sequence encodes CASRPRTGDNQPQHF.